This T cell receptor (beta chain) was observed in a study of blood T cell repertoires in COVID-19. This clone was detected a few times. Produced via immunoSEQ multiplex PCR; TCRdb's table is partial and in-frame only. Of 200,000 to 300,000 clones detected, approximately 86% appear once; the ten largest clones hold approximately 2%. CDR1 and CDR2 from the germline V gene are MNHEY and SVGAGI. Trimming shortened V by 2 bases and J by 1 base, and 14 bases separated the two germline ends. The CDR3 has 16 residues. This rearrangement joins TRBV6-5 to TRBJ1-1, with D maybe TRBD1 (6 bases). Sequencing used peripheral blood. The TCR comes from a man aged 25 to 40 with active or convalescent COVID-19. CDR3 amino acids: CASSYLTGTRNTEAFF. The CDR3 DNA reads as TGTGCCAGCAGTTACCTTACCGGGACAAGGAACACTGAAGCTTTCTTT.